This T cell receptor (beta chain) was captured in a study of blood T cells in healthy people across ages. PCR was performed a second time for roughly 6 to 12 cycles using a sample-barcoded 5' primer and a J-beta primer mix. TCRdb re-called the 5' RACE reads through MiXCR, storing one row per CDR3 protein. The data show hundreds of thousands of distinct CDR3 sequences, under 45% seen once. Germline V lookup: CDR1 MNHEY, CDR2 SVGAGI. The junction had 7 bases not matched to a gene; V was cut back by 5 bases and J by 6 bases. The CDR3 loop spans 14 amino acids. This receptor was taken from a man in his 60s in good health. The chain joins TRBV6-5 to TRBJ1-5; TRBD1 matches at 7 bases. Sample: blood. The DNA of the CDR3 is TGTGCCAGCAGTGACGGGACAGTAAGTCAGCCCCAGCATTTT. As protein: CASSDGTVSQPQHF.